The table lists the clone carrying this T cell receptor (beta chain) with a few counts. The CDR3 has 13 residues. With 0 bases removed from V and 4 bases from J, the gap between germline ends came to 7 bases. Germline V gives CDR1 SGDLS, CDR2 YYNGEE. These data come from a study of cytomegalovirus exposure and HLA in healthy donors. About the research overall: The early release's HLA-typed donors yielded 78 million or so unique TCRs.

Researchers ran the PCR with 60 Vbeta and 13 Jbeta primers. TCRdb's copy holds only in-frame clones and misses some; the assay was immunoSEQ multiplex PCR. Of 100,000 to 150,000 clones in the sample, more than 70% are singletons; the top ten hold less than 5%. Everyone who donated was a healthy bone marrow donor. This receptor was taken from a man younger than 40 in good health and CMV-seronegative. The chain links TRBV9 to TRBJ2-5; TRBD1 might be the D (5 bases). Sequenced input: PBMCs. CDR3 sequence reads: CASSVGRGETQYF. Here the CDR3 DNA reads TGTGCCAGCAGCGTAGGTAGGGGAGAGACCCAGTACTTC.